What follows are 30 T cell receptor beta chains derived from one specimen sequenced in a study of cytomegalovirus exposure and HLA in healthy donors. Use of 60 Vbeta and 13 Jbeta primers characterized the PCR. Profiled with immunoSEQ multiplex PCR; TCRdb holds only in-frame clones, not every one. The sample yields 180,000 or so clones, about 79% seen once. Sequenced sample: PBMCs. The source of these receptors is a man in his fifties or sixties in good health and CMV-seropositive.

This chain uses TRBV15 with TRBJ2-1; 8 bases line up with TRBD2. The CDR3 extends over 16 amino acids. In germline, CDR1 is LNHNV, CDR2 YYDKDF (reference sequence). With V trimmed by 1 base and J by 9 bases, 11 bases remained unmatched. CDR3 in DNA: TGTGCCACCAGCAGAGGCACTCTTCGGGGGGGCACTGAGCAGTTCTTC. It encodes CATSRGTLRGGTEQFF. Based on the CDR3 plus reference TRBV15 and TRBJ2-1, the full variable domain is DAMVIQNPRYQVTQFGKPVTLSCSQTLNHNVMYWYQQKSSQAPKLLFHYYDKDFNNEADTPDNFQSRRPNTSFCFLDIRSPGLGDTAMYLCATSRGTLRGGTEQFFGPGTRLTVL.

This clone has only a few counts. The chain carries TRBV29-1 and TRBJ2-2; D not resolved. The CDR3 consists of 14 residues. V was cut by 0 bases and J by 9 bases, with 14 bases left in between. Per germline, CDR1 SQVTM and CDR2 ANQGSEA. The CDR3 region is CSVEEPPLGRELFF. CDR3 sequence (DNA): TGCAGCGTTGAAGAGCCCCCGTTGGGCCGGGAGCTGTTTTTT.

DNA of the CDR3: TGCGCCAGCAGCCAAGAAGGCGGGGGGGCTATCGGGGAGCTGTTTTTT. It specifies CASSQEGGGAIGELFF. V and J are TRBV4-1 and TRBJ2-2; 9 bases line up with TRBD2. The germline gives CDR1 MGHRA, CDR2 YSYEKL. J gave up 7 bases and V 0 bases, and 6 bases lay outside the gene matches. The CDR3 contains 16 residues.

The genes are TRBV11-2 and TRBJ1-2; TRBD1 might be the D (6 bases). Trimming removed 4 bases from V and 2 bases from J, with 14 bases in between. This CDR3 is 15 amino acids long. Germline-derived CDR1 and CDR2 are SGHAT and FQNNGV. The CDR3 bases are TGTGCCAGCAGCTCACTCAGGGGCCCAAACTATGGCTACACCTTC. Its translation: CASSSLRGPNYGYTF.

Only a few counts were recorded for this clone. The V gene is TRBV6-4, the J gene TRBJ2-6; TRBD1 aligns across 8 bases. V shed 0 bases, J shed 4 bases, and the junction held 2 bases outside the gene matches. The CDR3 covers 16 residues. Germline assignment: CDR1 MRHNA and CDR2 SNTAGT. Here the CDR3 DNA reads TGTGCCAGCAGTGACTCAGGACAGGGAGGGGCCAACGTCCTGACTTTC. It codes for CASSDSGQGGANVLTF.

The chain uses TRBV6-6 and TRBJ1-5; maybe TRBD1 (5 bases). CDR3 length equals 15 residues. Germline CDR1 MNHNY, CDR2 SVGAGI (reference sequence). V gave up 0 bases and J gave up 6 bases, with 12 bases separating them. This chain's CDR3 is CASSYSGGFGQPQHF. In nucleotides, the CDR3 is TGTGCCAGCAGTTACTCGGGGGGTTTCGGTCAGCCCCAGCATTTT.

The chain employs TRBV5-4 and TRBJ2-6; the D is unclear. Trimming pared 4 bases from V and 4 bases from J, leaving 12 bases between. This CDR3 is 15 amino acids long. The germline V gene encodes CDR1 SGHNT and CDR2 YYREEE (reference sequence). CDR3 in DNA: TGTGCCAGCAGCAAAGACACAACCGGGGCCAACGTCCTGACTTTC. Protein sequence: CASSKDTTGANVLTF.

The rearrangement joins TRBV27 to TRBJ2-3, with D unresolved. Trimming took off 2 bases at V and 1 base at J, with 7 bases between the two ends. The CDR3 runs to 14 residues. Per germline, CDR1 MNHEY and CDR2 SMNVEV (reference sequence). This CDR3 reads CASSLGLRTDTQYF. The CDR3 DNA sequence: TGTGCCAGCAGTTTAGGCCTCCGCACAGATACGCAGTATTTT.

There are a few counts of this clone. The chain joins TRBV2 to TRBJ2-7; TRBD2 aligns across 7 bases. The germline V gene has CDR1 SNHLY and CDR2 FYNNEI. V shed 1 base and J 0 bases; nucleotides not matched to a gene: 3. This CDR3 contains 15 residues. The DNA for the CDR3 is TGTGCCAGCAGTGAAGGGGGGGGAAGCTCCTACGAGCAGTACGTC. Protein sequence: CASSEGGGSSYEQYV.

The gene calls are TRBV18 and TRBJ1-1, with 7 bases identical to TRBD1. Per the germline V gene, CDR1 is KGHSH and CDR2 is LQKENI. The CDR3 sequence is 14 residues long. V shed 3 bases and J 10 bases; nucleotides not matched to a gene: 11. CDR3 sequence (DNA): TGTGCCAGCTCACCTCGACAGGGAGGTCAAGGAGCTTTCTTT. This codes for CASSPRQGGQGAFF.

V is TRBV6-1 and J is TRBJ1-6, with D perhaps matching TRBD1 (5 bases). Germline V gives CDR1 MNHNS, CDR2 SASEGT. Trimming shortened V by 7 bases and J by 6 bases, and 10 bases separated the two germline ends. This CDR3 is 13 amino acids long. The CDR3 region is CASIRVPNSPLHF. In DNA, the CDR3 is TGTGCCAGCATCAGGGTCCCTAATTCACCCCTCCACTTT.

The V gene is TRBV30, the J gene TRBJ1-4; D call uncertain. V was shortened by 4 bases and J by 5 bases, with 14 bases between the two germline ends. Germline values: CDR1 GTSNPN, CDR2 SVGIG (reference sequence). The CDR3 is made up of 14 amino acids. In nucleotides, the CDR3 is TGTGCCTGGATCGTCGGAGGGAGGAATGAAAAACTGTTTTTT. It yields the protein CAWIVGGRNEKLFF.

The chain recombines TRBV18 with TRBJ2-2; D perhaps matches TRBD1 (6 bases). Germline V gives CDR1 KGHSH, CDR2 LQKENI. V shed 2 bases and J shed 3 bases, with 7 bases lying between them. The CDR3 is made up of 14 amino acids. The CDR3 nucleotides are TGTGCCAGCTCACCAAAGGGGGACACCGGGGAGCTGTTTTTT. Translated: CASSPKGDTGELFF.

The CDR3 reads CATMETGAFWDTF. CDR3 coding DNA: TGTGCCACCATGGAGACAGGGGCATTTTGGGACACCTTC. V and J are TRBV6-1 and TRBJ1-2; 8 bases are shared with TRBD1. V lost 10 bases and J lost 12; bases outside the gene matches: 16. The CDR3 is made up of 13 amino acids. Germline values: CDR1 MNHNS, CDR2 SASEGT.

This rearrangement joins TRBV9 to TRBJ1-1; TRBD1 is a possible D gene (6 bases). CDR1 SGDLS and CDR2 YYNGEE come from the germline V gene. The CDR3 has 14 residues. Trimming shortened V by 2 bases and J by 2 bases, and 10 bases separated the two germline ends. CDR3 nucleotide sequence: TGTGCCAGCAGCGTCGGACAGAGAAACACTGAAGCTTTCTTT. This encodes CASSVGQRNTEAFF.

V and J are TRBV27 and TRBJ1-1; the match to TRBD1 covers 8 bases. V trimming: 6 bases; J trimming: 11 bases; junction bases outside the gene matches: 11. Germline CDR1 MNHEY, CDR2 SMNVEV (reference sequence). CDR3 size: 13 residues. Here the CDR3 reads CASRYTGGFEAFF. The CDR3 DNA reads TGTGCCAGCAGATATACAGGGGGGTTTGAGGCTTTCTTT.

The J gene is TRBJ2-2, the V gene TRBV9; 10 bases are shared with TRBD2. Trimming took 4 bases from V and 4 from J; bases not matched to a gene: 7. The CDR3 spans 16 residues. The germline V gene has CDR1 SGDLS and CDR2 YYNGEE. CDR3 bases: TGTGCCAGCAGCACCACGTCTAGCGGGGGCACCGGGGAGCTGTTTTTT. This gives the protein CASSTTSSGGTGELFF. The full variable domain, in which reference TRBV9 and TRBJ2-2 provide the parts outside the CDR3, is DSGVTQTPKHLITATGQRVTLRCSPRSGDLSVYWYQQSLDQGLQFLIQYYNGEERAKGNILERFSAQQFPDLHSELNLSSLELGDSALYFCASSTTSSGGTGELFFGEGSRLTVL.

The V and J genes are TRBV5-6 and TRBJ1-2, with TRBD1 matching over 7 bases. The CDR3 contains 15 residues. Germline V CDR1 and CDR2: SGHDT, YYEEEE. Trimming cost V 4 bases and J 8 bases; bases outside gene matches: 14. DNA for the CDR3: TGTGCCAGCAGCAACCGGGGACAGATTCTCACGGGCTACACCTTC. It encodes CASSNRGQILTGYTF.

V is TRBV19 and J is TRBJ1-5, with TRBD1 identical over 8 bases. V trimming: 3 bases; J trimming: 4 bases; junction bases outside the gene matches: 8. Looked up from germline, CDR1 is LNHDA and CDR2 is SQIVND (reference sequence). The CDR3 length is 16 residues. The CDR3 sequence: CASSISTTGDNQPQHF. The CDR3 DNA follows: TGTGCCAGTAGTATTTCAACGACAGGGGATAATCAGCCCCAGCATTTT.

V is TRBV4-1 and J is TRBJ2-1; 7 nucleotides line up with TRBD2. CDR1 and CDR2 from the germline V gene are MGHRA and YSYEKL. This CDR3 has 15 amino acids. V dropped 4 bases and J dropped 7; count of bases not matched to a gene: 10. The CDR3 sequence is CASSPGLGKTNEQFF. Here the CDR3 DNA reads TGCGCCAGCAGCCCCGGACTAGGGAAAACAAATGAGCAGTTCTTC.

The chain recombines TRBV4-1 with TRBJ1-1; D is perhaps TRBD1 (5 bases). This CDR3 is built from 16 residues. Looked up from germline, CDR1 is MGHRA and CDR2 is YSYEKL. The V end lost 1 base, the J end lost 0 bases, and 12 bases lay between the germline ends. DNA of the CDR3: TGCGCCAGCAGCCAAGGTCAGGGCTCCATGAACACTGAAGCTTTCTTT. It specifies CASSQGQGSMNTEAFF.

The chain couples TRBV13 to TRBJ1-2; TRBD1 matches 8 bases. The CDR3 sequence is 16 residues long. Germline V CDR1 and CDR2: PRHDT, FYEKMQ (reference sequence). The ends lost 6 bases at V and 0 bases at J; junction bases unmatched: 9. CDR3 loop: CASRSRQGNPNYGYTF. The CDR3 nucleotides are TGTGCCAGCAGATCGAGACAGGGGAATCCTAACTATGGCTACACCTTC.

This clone was seen only a few times. The genes are TRBV2 and TRBJ2-7; possible D gene TRBD1, 6 bases. This CDR3 is 14 amino acids long. Germline CDR1 reads SNHLY; CDR2 reads FYNNEI. The germline V and J ends were trimmed by 7 bases and 0 bases, with 13 bases remaining between them. CDR3 region: CASTKEGGSYEQYV. DNA for the CDR3: TGTGCCAGCACTAAGGAAGGGGGCTCCTACGAGCAGTACGTC.

The chain combines TRBV14 with TRBJ2-1; perhaps TRBD1 as D (6 bases). Germline values: CDR1 SGHDN, CDR2 FVKESK. The CDR3 has 17 amino acids. Trimming removed 0 bases from V and 2 bases from J, with 14 bases in between. CDR3 residues: CASSQETARGPYNEQFF. CDR3 DNA: TGTGCCAGCAGCCAAGAGACGGCCAGGGGCCCCTACAATGAGCAGTTCTTC.

The chain has TRBV28 and TRBJ1-4, with TRBD1 as a possible D gene (6 bases). Trimming pared 2 bases from V and 0 bases from J, leaving 10 bases between. The CDR3 extends over 16 amino acids. Germline V gene sequence: CDR1 MDHEN, CDR2 SYDVKM. The CDR3 sequence: CASSLQGTSTNEKLFF. CDR3 sequence (DNA): TGTGCCAGCAGTTTACAGGGGACCTCAACTAATGAAAAACTGTTTTTT. Complete variable domain (other parts from reference TRBV28 and TRBJ1-4): DVKVTQSSRYLVKRTGEKVFLECVQDMDHENMFWYRQDPGLGLRLIYFSYDVKMKEKGDIPEGYSVSREKKERFSLILESASTNQTSMYLCASSLQGTSTNEKLFFGSGTQLSVL.

V and J are TRBV6-6 and TRBJ2-5; TRBD1 aligns across 7 bases. With the DNA end fitting TRBJ2-7 better, the J assignment may be wrong. Germline V lookup: CDR1 MNHNY, CDR2 SVGAGI (reference sequence). This CDR3 has 13 residues. The CDR3 region has the DNA TGTGCCAGCAGCTGGGACAGCACCTACGAGCAGTACTTC. Translating it yields CASSWDSTYEQYF.

This chain links TRBV11-2 with TRBJ1-1, with D maybe TRBD1 (6 bases). V was clipped by 3 bases and J by 9 bases, with 20 bases between them. Germline CDR1 SGHAT, CDR2 FQNNGV. The CDR3 has 15 residues. DNA of the CDR3: TGTGCCAGCAGCTTTCGCTCGGACAGAACAAGTAAAGCTTTCTTT. Its translation is CASSFRSDRTSKAFF.

V and J are TRBV9 and TRBJ2-6, with a possible D match to TRBD1 (6 bases). Per germline, CDR1 SGDLS and CDR2 YYNGEE. The CDR3 contains 16 residues. Trimming cost V 3 bases and J 4 bases, with 14 bases left between them. In DNA form, the CDR3 reads TGTGCCAGCAGCGCATACAGGGCAGGAGGGGCCAACGTCCTGACTTTC. This encodes CASSAYRAGGANVLTF. Full variable domain (missing parts from reference TRBV9 and TRBJ2-6): DSGVTQTPKHLITATGQRVTLRCSPRSGDLSVYWYQQSLDQGLQFLIQYYNGEERAKGNILERFSAQQFPDLHSELNLSSLELGDSALYFCASSAYRAGGANVLTFGAGSRLTVL.

In this sample, this clone is medium-sized. This chain joins TRBV10-2 and TRBJ1-5, with a possible D match to TRBD1 (5 bases). This CDR3 contains 11 residues. Trimming removed 8 bases from V and 9 bases from J, with 11 bases in between. CDR1 is WSHSY, CDR2 SAAADI, per germline. CDR3 DNA sequence: TGCGCCAGCGGAGAAGGGGCGCCCCAGCATTTT. As protein: CASGEGAPQHF.

In its sample, this clone was seen once. The chain joins TRBV6-1 to TRBJ1-1; D is perhaps TRBD1 (6 bases). Germline CDR1 and CDR2: MNHNS and SASEGT. This CDR3 spans 13 amino acids. V lost 9 bases to trimming and J lost 2 bases, with 13 bases between them. CDR3 in amino acids: CASIRGFNTEAFF. CDR3 sequence (DNA): TGTGCCAGTATCAGGGGCTTTAACACTGAAGCTTTCTTT.